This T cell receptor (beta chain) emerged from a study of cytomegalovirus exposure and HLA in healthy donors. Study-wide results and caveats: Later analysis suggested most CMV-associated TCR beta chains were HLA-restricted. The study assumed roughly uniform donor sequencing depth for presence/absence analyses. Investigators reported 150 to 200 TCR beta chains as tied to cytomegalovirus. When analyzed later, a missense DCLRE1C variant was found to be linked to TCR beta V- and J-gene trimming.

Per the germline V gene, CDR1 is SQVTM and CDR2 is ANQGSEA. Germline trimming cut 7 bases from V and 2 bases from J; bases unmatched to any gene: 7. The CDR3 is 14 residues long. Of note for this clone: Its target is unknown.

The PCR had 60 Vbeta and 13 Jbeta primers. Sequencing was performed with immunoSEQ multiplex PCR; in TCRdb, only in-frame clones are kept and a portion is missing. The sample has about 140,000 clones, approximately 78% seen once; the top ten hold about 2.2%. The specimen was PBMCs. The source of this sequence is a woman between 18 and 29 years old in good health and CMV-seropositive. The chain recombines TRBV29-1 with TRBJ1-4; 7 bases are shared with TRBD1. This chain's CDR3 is CSGVETGTNEKLFF. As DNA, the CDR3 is TGCAGCGGAGTGGAGACAGGGACTAATGAAAAACTGTTTTTT.